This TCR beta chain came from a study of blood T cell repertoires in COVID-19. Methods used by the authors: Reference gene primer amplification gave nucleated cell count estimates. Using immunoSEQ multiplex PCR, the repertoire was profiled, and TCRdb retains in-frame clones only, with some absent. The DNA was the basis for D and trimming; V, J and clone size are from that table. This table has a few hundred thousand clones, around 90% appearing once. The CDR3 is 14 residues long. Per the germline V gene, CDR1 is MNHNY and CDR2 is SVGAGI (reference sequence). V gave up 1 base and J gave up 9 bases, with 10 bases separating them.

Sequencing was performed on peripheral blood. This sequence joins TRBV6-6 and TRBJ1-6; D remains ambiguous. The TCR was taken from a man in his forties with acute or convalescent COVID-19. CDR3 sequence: CASSYFPSSSPLHF. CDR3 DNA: TGTGCCAGCAGTTACTTCCCTTCGAGTTCACCCCTCCACTTT.